The 16 T cell receptor beta chains below come from one sample, sequenced in a study of T cell responses to AZD1222 COVID-19 vaccine. TCRdb's copy holds only in-frame clones and misses some; the assay was immunoSEQ multiplex PCR. Of around 99,000 clones in the sample, roughly 90% are singletons; the top ten hold approximately 7%. The sequencing used peripheral blood, collected on day 0 of AZD1222 vaccination. Every receptor here comes from an adult in good health.

This clone was recorded once. The V call is TRBV4-3, the J call TRBJ2-1, with 10 nucleotides matching TRBD2. The CDR3 runs 16 residues. V trimming: 8 bases; J trimming: 6 bases; junction bases outside the gene matches: 13. From germline, CDR1 is LGHNA and CDR2 YSLEER. The CDR3 protein is CASVGTSAHHGNEQFF. CDR3 coding DNA: TGCGCCAGCGTCGGGACTAGCGCCCATCACGGCAATGAGCAGTTCTTC.

This rearrangement joins TRBV11-2 to TRBJ1-1, with D uncertain. The CDR3 covers 13 residues. CDR1 is SGHAT, CDR2 FQNNGV, per germline. The germline V and J ends were trimmed by 0 bases and 1 base, with 3 bases remaining between them. In nucleotides, the CDR3 is TGTGCCAGCAGCTTAGAGGGGAACACTGAAGCTTTCTTT. Its protein is CASSLEGNTEAFF.

This chain connects TRBV5-4 to TRBJ1-4; 7 bases line up with TRBD1. The CDR3 consists of 16 residues. V lost 4 bases, J lost 4 bases, and 10 bases stayed unmatched. Per the germline V gene, CDR1 is SGHNT and CDR2 is YYREEE (reference sequence). The CDR3 nucleotides are TGTGCCAGCAGCCGATCCCCGGGACAGAGTAATGAAAAACTGTTTTTT. Translating it yields CASSRSPGQSNEKLFF.

In its sample, this clone was seen many times. The chain uses TRBV27 and TRBJ2-3; D not resolved. Germline CDR1 is MNHEY and CDR2 is SMNVEV (reference sequence). The CDR3 spans 14 residues. V shed 0 bases and J shed 1 base, with 5 bases lying between them. CDR3 protein: CASSLSYRTDTQYF. The CDR3 DNA is TGTGCCAGCAGTTTATCTTATCGCACAGATACGCAGTATTTT.

This clone was seen only once. This sequence joins TRBV9 and TRBJ2-2; 8 positions match TRBD2. The CDR3 length is 16 residues. From germline, CDR1 is SGDLS and CDR2 YYNGEE. Trimming took 0 bases from V and 2 from J; bases not matched to a gene: 3. This CDR3 reads CASSVAGLVNTGELFF. CDR3 coding DNA: TGTGCCAGCAGCGTAGCGGGACTAGTCAACACCGGGGAGCTGTTTTTT.

This clone was counted a few times. This rearrangement joins TRBV5-6 to TRBJ2-7; 10 bases are a match to TRBD2. J gave up 6 bases and V 4 bases, and 10 bases lay outside the gene matches. Germline-derived CDR1 and CDR2 are SGHDT and YYEEEE. The CDR3 has 15 residues. The CDR3 DNA follows: TGTGCCAGCAGCCGAGGGCTAGCGGGAGTGGGCGAGCAGTACTTC. This encodes CASSRGLAGVGEQYF.

The genes are TRBV5-1 and TRBJ1-4; TRBD1 matches at 9 bases. Germline CDR1 reads SGHRS; CDR2 reads YFSETQ. This CDR3 has 15 amino acids. V shed 4 bases and J 7 bases; nucleotides not matched to a gene: 8. CDR3 in amino acids: CASSPKTGGGEKLFF. For the CDR3, the DNA is TGCGCCAGCAGCCCGAAGACAGGGGGAGGTGAAAAACTGTTTTTT.

This clone is a singleton in its sample. The genes are TRBV30 and TRBJ2-5; D ambiguous. The CDR3 length is 13 residues. The germline V gene has CDR1 GTSNPN and CDR2 SVGIG (reference sequence). With 0 bases removed from V and 5 bases from J, the gap between germline ends came to 10 bases. The CDR3, as DNA: TGTGCCTGGAGTGTTTCCCGATGGGAGACCCAGTACTTC. Translated, it gives CAWSVSRWETQYF.

J is TRBJ1-3 and V is TRBV12-3 or TRBV12-4; D possibly corresponds to TRBD1 (6 bases). The V and J ends lost 8 bases and 4 bases respectively, with 12 bases between them. The CDR3 covers 13 residues. The CDR3 region is CASQQGGGNTIYF. In DNA form, the CDR3 reads TGTGCCAGCCAACAGGGAGGAGGAAACACCATATATTTT.

The rearrangement links TRBV5-4 to TRBJ2-7, with 8 bases lining up with TRBD1. The germline V gene encodes CDR1 SGHNT and CDR2 YYREEE (reference sequence). V shed 2 bases, J shed 4 bases, and the junction held 5 bases outside the gene matches. The CDR3 has 14 amino acids. This CDR3 is CASSFRGTGYEQYF. CDR3 DNA: TGTGCCAGCAGCTTCAGAGGGACAGGATACGAGCAGTACTTC.

V and J are TRBV6-2 or TRBV6-3 and TRBJ2-7; 11 bases are a match to TRBD1. V lost 0 bases and J lost 3; bases outside the gene matches: 7. The germline V gene encodes CDR1 MNHEY and CDR2 SVGEGT. The CDR3 length is 17 residues. The CDR3 DNA is TGTGCCAGCAGTTACTCAAGGCGGACAGGGGGCGGCTACGAGCAGTACTTC. Its translation: CASSYSRRTGGGYEQYF.

J is TRBJ1-4 and V is TRBV7-2; D possibly corresponds to TRBD1 (6 bases). This CDR3 is 16 amino acids long. Per germline, CDR1 SGHTA and CDR2 FQGNSA. The germline V and J ends were trimmed by 0 bases and 8 bases, with 16 bases remaining between them. CDR3 amino acids: CASSLAGQGLNEKLFF. Written as DNA, the CDR3 is TGTGCCAGCAGCTTAGCAGGTCAGGGGCTTAACGAAAAACTGTTTTTT.

The chain recombines TRBV24-1 with TRBJ2-7; 8 bases match TRBD2. Germline CDR1 and CDR2: KGHDR and SFDVKD. This CDR3 is 13 amino acids long. The V and J ends lost 6 bases and 5 bases, in that order; junction bases with no gene match: 5. The CDR3 is CATSSGSLNEQYF. The CDR3 region has the DNA TGTGCCACCAGTAGCGGGAGCTTAAACGAGCAGTACTTC.

The chain recombines TRBV10-3 with TRBJ1-5; perhaps TRBD1 as D (6 bases). Looked up from germline, CDR1 is ENHRY and CDR2 is SYGVKD. The CDR3 has 13 amino acids. V was clipped by 8 bases and J by 3 bases, with 11 bases between them. For the CDR3, the DNA is TGTGCCATCTCCGACAGGATCAATCAGCCCCAGCATTTT. It translates to CAISDRINQPQHF.

The chain is built from TRBV9 and TRBJ2-3; 8 bases map to TRBD2. CDR1 and CDR2 from the germline V gene are SGDLS and YYNGEE. V was pared by 0 bases and J by 5 bases, with 11 bases of the junction left unmatched. The CDR3 is made up of 17 amino acids. The CDR3 region has the DNA TGTGCCAGCAGCGTAGGAGTGAACGGCGGGAGGAGAGATACGCAGTATTTT. This translates into CASSVGVNGGRRDTQYF.

CDR3 nucleotides: TGTGCCAGCAGGGGACAGCCTTCGGGCTACACCTTC. Translated, it gives CASRGQPSGYTF. This chain links TRBV5-6 with TRBJ1-2, with 7 positions matching TRBD1. Germline CDR1 SGHDT, CDR2 YYEEEE. Trimming took 5 bases from V and 8 from J; bases not matched to a gene: 6. The CDR3 sequence is 12 residues long.